Listed below are T cell receptor beta chains from one sample, sequenced in a study of cytomegalovirus exposure and HLA in healthy donors. Data came from immunoSEQ multiplex PCR; TCRdb stores just in-frame clones and leaves some out. Among approximately 170,000 clones listed, approximately 71% were seen once. The material sequenced was PBMCs. These receptors originate from a woman between 18 and 29 years old in good health and CMV-seropositive. CDR3s include the opening cysteine and the closing phenylalanine or tryptophan. The order of the fields is D gene, clone size, V gene, J gene, CDR3 DNA, CDR3 protein. The D gene is left open where the match is weak. Clone size is shown for a subset of rows, as once, few, many or a class of expanded clone.

D gene: -
clone size: -
V gene: TRBV7-8
J gene: TRBJ1-4
CDR3 DNA: TGTGCCAGCAGCCCACGGGTCCAAAGCCCCGAAAAACTGTTTTTT
CDR3 protein: CASSPRVQSPEKLFF

D gene: -
clone size: -
V gene: TRBV7-9
J gene: TRBJ1-5
CDR3 DNA: TGTGCCAGCAGCTACCAGAATCAGCCCCAGCATTTT
CDR3 protein: CASSYQNQPQHF

D gene: TRBD1
clone size: few
V gene: TRBV27
J gene: TRBJ1-2
CDR3 DNA: TGTGCCAGCAGTCTCGACAGGGTTCACTATGGCTACACCTTC
CDR3 protein: CASSLDRVHYGYTF

D gene: -
clone size: once
V gene: TRBV9
J gene: TRBJ1-2
CDR3 DNA: TGTGCCAGCAGAAACCGGAGTCGAGGCTACACCTTC
CDR3 protein: CASRNRSRGYTF

D gene: -
clone size: -
V gene: TRBV30
J gene: TRBJ1-2
CDR3 DNA: TGTGCCTGGGAGGGCTCCGGCTTTCCGCGGGGCTACACCTTC
CDR3 protein: CAWEGSGFPRGYTF

D gene: -
clone size: once
V gene: TRBV7-9
J gene: TRBJ2-7
CDR3 DNA: TGTGCCAGCAGCTTAGTCGGGGGGCGGAGCGAGCAGTACTTC
CDR3 protein: CASSLVGGRSEQYF

D gene: -
clone size: -
V gene: TRBV19
J gene: TRBJ1-2
CDR3 DNA: TGTGCCAGTAGTTTTGGACAGCCAAACCTCTATGGCTACACCTTC
CDR3 protein: CASSFGQPNLYGYTF

D gene: -
clone size: -
V gene: TRBV10-2
J gene: TRBJ2-7
CDR3 DNA: TGCGCCAGCAGTGAGCTAGCCGGGTCCTACGAGCAGTACTTC
CDR3 protein: CASSELAGSYEQYF

D gene: -
clone size: -
V gene: TRBV5-1
J gene: TRBJ1-2
CDR3 DNA: TGCGCCAGCGCCCCGATATCTGGGAGTCATGGCTACACCTTC
CDR3 protein: CASAPISGSHGYTF

D gene: TRBD1
clone size: -
V gene: TRBV28
J gene: TRBJ2-7
CDR3 DNA: TGTGCCAGCAGTTTCGGGACAGGGGTCGGTCGGGGCGAGCAGTACTTC
CDR3 protein: CASSFGTGVGRGEQYF

D gene: -
clone size: -
V gene: TRBV6-1
J gene: TRBJ2-7
CDR3 DNA: TGTGCCAGCAGTGCCAGGAATTCCTACGAGCAGTACTTC
CDR3 protein: CASSARNSYEQYF

D gene: TRBD1
clone size: few
V gene: TRBV29-1
J gene: TRBJ1-2
CDR3 DNA: TGCAGCGTTCGTCAGGGGGAGGACTATGGCTACACCTTC
CDR3 protein: CSVRQGEDYGYTF

D gene: TRBD1
clone size: few
V gene: TRBV28
J gene: TRBJ1-2
CDR3 DNA: TGTGCCAGCAGTACAGGGGGCCCAGTGTCTGGCTACACCTTC
CDR3 protein: CASSTGGPVSGYTF

D gene: TRBD2
clone size: -
V gene: TRBV4-1
J gene: TRBJ2-7
CDR3 DNA: TGCGCCAGCAGCCACCCCGGGACTAGCCTAGCGGGGGCCGAGCAGTACTTC
CDR3 protein: CASSHPGTSLAGAEQYF

D gene: TRBD1
clone size: once
V gene: TRBV7-8
J gene: TRBJ1-4
CDR3 DNA: TGTGCCAGCAGCCCGGGACAGGGGGGTGAAAAACTGTTTTTT
CDR3 protein: CASSPGQGGEKLFF

D gene: TRBD1
clone size: -
V gene: TRBV4-3
J gene: TRBJ1-5
CDR3 DNA: TGCGCCAGCAGCCAAGATAGGACAGGTAATCAGCCCCAGCATTTT
CDR3 protein: CASSQDRTGNQPQHF

D gene: TRBD1
clone size: few
V gene: TRBV18
J gene: TRBJ2-7
CDR3 DNA: TGTGCCAGCTCACCCGGACAGGGGGTAGTATACGAGCAGTACTTC
CDR3 protein: CASSPGQGVVYEQYF

D gene: TRBD1
clone size: -
V gene: TRBV5-1
J gene: TRBJ2-2
CDR3 DNA: TGCGCCAGCAGCTTTTACAGGGGGAGGAACACCGGGGAGCTGTTTTTT
CDR3 protein: CASSFYRGRNTGELFF

D gene: -
clone size: -
V gene: TRBV29-1
J gene: TRBJ2-1
CDR3 DNA: TGCAGCGTTGAACAGGGTCCCAACGATGAGCAGTTCTTC
CDR3 protein: CSVEQGPNDEQFF

D gene: -
clone size: once
V gene: TRBV10-1
J gene: TRBJ2-7
CDR3 DNA: TGCGCCAGCAGCGGGGACATACCCTACGAGCAGTACTTC
CDR3 protein: CASSGDIPYEQYF

D gene: TRBD2
clone size: -
V gene: TRBV4-2
J gene: TRBJ2-7
CDR3 DNA: TGTGCCAGCAGCCAAGTGTTTCCGGGGGGAACCTACGAGCAGTACTTC
CDR3 protein: CASSQVFPGGTYEQYF

D gene: -
clone size: -
V gene: TRBV7-9
J gene: TRBJ2-3
CDR3 DNA: TGTGCCAGCAGTAGGCCCCGGGAAGATACGCAGTATTTT
CDR3 protein: CASSRPREDTQYF

D gene: TRBD1
clone size: -
V gene: TRBV15
J gene: TRBJ2-3
CDR3 DNA: TGTGCCACCAGCAGAGTCAGCGACAGGGCAGATACGCAGTATTTT
CDR3 protein: CATSRVSDRADTQYF

D gene: -
clone size: few
V gene: TRBV5-8
J gene: TRBJ2-7
CDR3 DNA: TGTGCCAGCAGCCCCCGGTCCAGGGGCGAGCAGTACTTC
CDR3 protein: CASSPRSRGEQYF

D gene: -
clone size: -
V gene: TRBV19
J gene: TRBJ1-1
CDR3 DNA: TGTGCCAGTAGTATAATAGGGGTCTCTGAAGCTTTCTTT
CDR3 protein: CASSIIGVSEAFF

D gene: -
clone size: -
V gene: TRBV6-1
J gene: TRBJ1-2
CDR3 DNA: TGTGCCAGCCGACAGACAAACTATGGCTACACCTTC
CDR3 protein: CASRQTNYGYTF

D gene: -
clone size: -
V gene: TRBV5-6
J gene: TRBJ2-7
CDR3 DNA: TGTGCCAGCAGCTATCATCAGCAGGCTAAATTTGCCTACGAGCAGTACTTC
CDR3 protein: CASSYHQQAKFAYEQYF

D gene: TRBD1
clone size: -
V gene: TRBV27
J gene: TRBJ1-4
CDR3 DNA: TGTGCCAGCAGTTGGGACAGTGGTAGCGAAAAACTGTTTTTT
CDR3 protein: CASSWDSGSEKLFF

D gene: TRBD2
clone size: -
V gene: TRBV13
J gene: TRBJ2-3
CDR3 DNA: TGTGCCAGCAGCTCAGGAGCGGGGGAGGATACGCAGTATTTT
CDR3 protein: CASSSGAGEDTQYF

D gene: TRBD1
clone size: -
V gene: TRBV29-1
J gene: TRBJ2-1
CDR3 DNA: TGCAGCGTAACCGGGACAGGGTCTAGGTATAATGAGCAGTTCTTC
CDR3 protein: CSVTGTGSRYNEQFF

D gene: TRBD1
clone size: -
V gene: TRBV27
J gene: TRBJ2-7
CDR3 DNA: TGTGCCAGCAGAAGAACCGGGACAGGGGACGAGCAGTACTTC
CDR3 protein: CASRRTGTGDEQYF

D gene: -
clone size: few
V gene: TRBV7-9
J gene: TRBJ1-1
CDR3 DNA: TGTGCCAGCAGCTTTGACGTGACAAAGATGAACACTGAAGCTTTCTTT
CDR3 protein: CASSFDVTKMNTEAFF

D gene: -
clone size: -
V gene: TRBV19
J gene: TRBJ1-2
CDR3 DNA: TGTGCCAGTAGTATCGGCGGGCGGCCTAACTATGGCTACACCTTC
CDR3 protein: CASSIGGRPNYGYTF

D gene: -
clone size: -
V gene: TRBV28
J gene: TRBJ2-7
CDR3 DNA: TGTGCCAGCAGTTTGAAGAGTTACTACGAGCAGTACTTC
CDR3 protein: CASSLKSYYEQYF

D gene: TRBD1
clone size: -
V gene: TRBV7-8
J gene: TRBJ1-1
CDR3 DNA: TGTGCCAGCAGCCCTTTTTTTGACAGGGTCACTGAAGCTTTCTTT
CDR3 protein: CASSPFFDRVTEAFF

D gene: TRBD2
clone size: -
V gene: TRBV6-1
J gene: TRBJ2-5
CDR3 DNA: TGTGCCAGCAGGTCTGGAGCGGGGATCCAAGAGACCCAGTACTTC
CDR3 protein: CASRSGAGIQETQYF